What follows are 19 T cell receptor beta chains derived from one specimen sequenced in a study of blood T cell repertoires in COVID-19. Measured with immunoSEQ multiplex PCR; TCRdb has only the in-frame clones, and not every one. This table holds about 430,000 clones, nearly 90% found once. Specimen: PBMCs or T cells enriched from blood (not recorded which). The source of these receptors is a woman aged 18-29 years who had been exposed to COVID-19.

V and J are TRBV19 and TRBJ1-4; possible D gene TRBD1, 5 bases. Trimming left V 6 bases short and J 6 bases short, with 14 bases between. Germline V gene lookup returns CDR1 LNHDA and CDR2 SQIVND (reference sequence). The CDR3 extends over 14 amino acids. Written as DNA, the CDR3 is TGTGCCAGTAGACAGGCCACCCATTATGAAAAACTGTTTTTT. It yields the protein CASRQATHYEKLFF. Supplemented by reference TRBV19 and TRBJ1-4, the full variable domain reads DGGITQSPKYLFRKEGQNVTLSCEQNLNHDAMYWYRQDPGQGLRLIYYSQIVNDFQKGDIAEGYSVSREKKESFPLTVTSAQKNPTAFYLCASRQATHYEKLFFGSGTQLSVL.

This rearrangement joins TRBV4-2 to TRBJ1-4, with D possibly TRBD1 on 6 matching bases. Germline V gene lookup returns CDR1 LGHNA and CDR2 YNFKEQ. V lost 1 base and J 5 bases, leaving 20 bases between the germline ends. This CDR3 region has 18 residues. CDR3 loop: CASSQAADSRGGNEKLFF. CDR3 sequence (DNA): TGTGCCAGCAGCCAAGCCGCCGACAGCAGAGGGGGAAATGAAAAACTGTTTTTT.

V usage is TRBV7-9 and J usage is TRBJ2-7; TRBD1 aligns across 8 bases. CDR1 is SEHNR, CDR2 FQNEAQ, per germline (reference sequence). CDR3 length: 15 residues. Unmatched junction bases numbered 6, after V lost 1 base and J lost 4 bases. The CDR3 coding sequence is TGTGCCAGCAGCTTAGAGGCAGGGGGCGTTTACGAGCAGTACTTC. Residues: CASSLEAGGVYEQYF.

V usage is TRBV6-5 and J usage is TRBJ2-7; a possible D gene is TRBD2 (5 bases). Trimming pared 5 bases from V and 2 bases from J, leaving 13 bases between. Germline CDR1 and CDR2: MNHEY and SVGAGI. The CDR3 runs to 14 residues. The DNA for the CDR3 is TGTGCCAGCAGTCGCGCGGGCCGGACCTACGAGCAGTACTTC. This translates into CASSRAGRTYEQYF.

This chain joins TRBV10-3 and TRBJ2-7; no clear D. This CDR3 comprises 14 residues. Germline assignment: CDR1 ENHRY and CDR2 SYGVKD. V was pared by 10 bases and J by 3 bases, with 19 bases between. This CDR3 reads CATTQVEELYEQYF. CDR3 in DNA: TGTGCCACTACTCAGGTGGAAGAGCTCTACGAGCAGTACTTC.

The V and J genes are TRBV10-1 and TRBJ2-1; 9 nucleotides align to TRBD2. Per the germline V gene, CDR1 is WNHNN and CDR2 is SYGVQD (reference sequence). V shed 5 bases and J 6 bases; nucleotides not matched to a gene: 20. CDR3 length: 19 residues. CDR3 sequence reads: CASSWRGEGGRAISNEQFF. CDR3 bases: TGCGCCAGCAGTTGGCGGGGTGAAGGCGGGAGGGCCATCTCCAATGAGCAGTTCTTC.

The chain recombines TRBV19 with TRBJ2-2, with a tentative D call TRBD2 (5 bases). The V gene lost 0 bases and the J gene lost 5 bases, with 10 bases spanning the gap. The CDR3 sequence is 15 residues long. Germline V gene sequence: CDR1 LNHDA, CDR2 SQIVND (reference sequence). The CDR3 bases are TGTGCCAGTAGTATAGAGGGCGGGCGTACCGGGGAGCTGTTTTTT. As protein: CASSIEGGRTGELFF. Combining the CDR3 with reference TRBV19 and TRBJ2-2 gives the whole variable domain DGGITQSPKYLFRKEGQNVTLSCEQNLNHDAMYWYRQDPGQGLRLIYYSQIVNDFQKGDIAEGYSVSREKKESFPLTVTSAQKNPTAFYLCASSIEGGRTGELFFGEGSRLTVL.

V is TRBV14 and J is TRBJ1-2; D unresolved. The ends were cut back, 0 bases at V and 8 bases at J, with 7 bases in the middle. Looked up from germline, CDR1 is SGHDN and CDR2 is FVKESK. The CDR3 is made up of 12 amino acids. CDR3 nucleotides: TGTGCCAGCAGCCAAGATTGGAGGGGCTACACCTTC. Translating it yields CASSQDWRGYTF.

The chain employs TRBV29-1 and TRBJ2-3; 11 bases align to TRBD1. V shed 4 bases, J shed 3 bases, and the junction held 6 bases outside the gene matches. The CDR3 sequence is 15 residues long. The germline V gene has CDR1 SQVTM and CDR2 ANQGSEA. The CDR3 here is CSVGSGTGGTDTQYF. In DNA, the CDR3 is TGCAGCGTTGGCTCGGGGACAGGGGGAACAGATACGCAGTATTTT.

The rearrangement uses TRBV18 and TRBJ2-1; 7 positions agree with TRBD2. Germline CDR1 is KGHSH and CDR2 is LQKENI. CDR3 length: 14 amino acids. The J segment lost 8 bases and the V segment lost 2 bases, leaving 6 bases of the junction unmatched. CDR3 sequence: CASSPAAGADEQFF. In nucleotides, the CDR3 is TGTGCCAGCTCACCAGCGGCGGGAGCGGATGAGCAGTTCTTC.

V gene TRBV3-1 (or the pseudogene TRBV3-2) combines with J gene TRBJ2-2; 14 nucleotides agree with TRBD2. V was clipped by 5 bases and J by 7 bases; unmatched bases: 9. The CDR3 spans 17 residues. Germline assignment: CDR1 LGHDT and CDR2 YNNKEL (reference sequence). CDR3 sequence (DNA): TGTGCCAGCAGCTTGGGACTAGCGGGGGCCGGCGGCGGGGAGCTGTTTTTT. It translates to CASSLGLAGAGGGELFF.

The chain combines TRBV9 with TRBJ1-4; D is perhaps TRBD1 (5 bases). This CDR3 comprises 16 residues. The germline V gene has CDR1 SGDLS and CDR2 YYNGEE. V shed 0 bases and J shed 0 bases, with 9 bases lying between them. CDR3 DNA: TGTGCCAGCAGCGTAGAAGGGGTAGCAACTAATGAAAAACTGTTTTTT. Residues: CASSVEGVATNEKLFF.

The V gene is TRBV4-2, the J gene TRBJ2-1; 14 nucleotides line up with TRBD2. The length of the CDR3 is 15 residues. Germline CDR1 reads LGHNA; CDR2 reads YNFKEQ. V trimming: 3 bases; J trimming: 8 bases; junction bases outside the gene matches: 3. In nucleotides, the CDR3 is TGTGCCAGCAGCCACAGGACTAGCGGGAGGTATGAGCAGTTCTTC. Translated, it gives CASSHRTSGRYEQFF.

V gene TRBV29-1 combines with J gene TRBJ2-7; TRBD1 aligns across 11 bases. CDR1 and CDR2 from the germline V gene are SQVTM and ANQGSEA. This CDR3 is built from 13 residues. The CDR3 DNA follows: TGCAGTTGTGAAGGACAGGGGGCTTACGAGCAGTACTTC. This sequence encodes CSCEGQGAYEQYF.

The chain recombines TRBV2 with TRBJ2-7, with D possibly matching TRBD2 (5 bases). This CDR3 has 13 amino acids. Trimming took off 4 bases at V and 5 bases at J, with 12 bases between the two ends. The germline CDR1 and CDR2 sequences are SNHLY and FYNNEI. In DNA form, the CDR3 reads TGTGCCAGCAGTGCCCGGGAAGTGGACGAGCAGTACTTC. It specifies CASSAREVDEQYF.

The chain links TRBV6-4 to TRBJ1-1; 7 positions match TRBD1. The CDR3 spans 14 residues. V lost 6 bases, J lost 1 base, and 5 bases stayed unmatched. The V gene's germline CDR1 is MRHNA and CDR2 SNTAGT. CDR3 residues: CASSRDRSNTEAFF. The CDR3 DNA reads as TGTGCCAGCAGCAGGGACAGATCGAACACTGAAGCTTTCTTT.

Here the CDR3 DNA reads TGCGCCAGCAGCCAAGAAGTCAGTTCCTACGAGCAGTACTTC. It specifies CASSQEVSSYEQYF. The chain has TRBV4-1 and TRBJ2-7, with no clear D. This CDR3 contains 14 residues. Trimming stripped 0 bases from V and 1 base from J, with 7 bases between. The germline CDR1 and CDR2 sequences are MGHRA and YSYEKL.

This clone was picked up one time. The germline gene is not matched at one end of the junction; a read error may be the cause. V and J are TRBV29-1 and TRBJ2-7, with D unclear. The CDR3 covers 15 residues. Germline values: CDR1 SQVTM, CDR2 ANQGSEA. The CDR3 reads CSVALLPGGSHEQYF. CDR3 in DNA: TGCAGCGTTGCCTTATTACCCGGCGGCTCCCACGAGCAGTACTTC.

This clone was counted between two and nine times. The rearrangement uses TRBV28 and TRBJ1-2; tentative D call: TRBD1 (5 bases). Trimming removed 6 bases from V and 6 bases from J, with 11 bases in between. The CDR3 runs 12 residues. Germline V gene sequence: CDR1 MDHEN, CDR2 SYDVKM. CDR3 nucleotide sequence: TGTGCCAGCAGCAGGGATGAGAATGGCTACACCTTC. Translation: CASSRDENGYTF.